This TCR beta chain comes out of a study of blood T cell repertoires in COVID-19. As for the study in general: Samples came from the United States, Italy and Spain, spanning acute and convalescent COVID-19.

The germline V gene has CDR1 SEHNR and CDR2 FQNEAQ (reference sequence). The CDR3 is 14 amino acids. The V gene lost 5 bases and the J gene lost 6 bases, with 14 bases spanning the gap. As handled by the study authors: Nucleated cell number was recorded as an estimate derived from reference gene primer amplification. The assay was immunoSEQ multiplex PCR, and TCRdb's table has in-frame clones only and misses some. V and J calls and clone size are as listed in that table; D and trimming were resolved from the DNA. The sample holds around 25,000 clones, around 87% seen once. Input material: peripheral blood. J is TRBJ2-1 and V is TRBV7-9; the D gene is possibly TRBD1 (6 bases). This clonotype originated in a human donor with active COVID-19. The donor label of this sample is uncertain. Here the CDR3 DNA reads TGTGCCAGCAGCCTAACACAGGGCTCCAATGAGCAGTTCTTC. Encoded protein: CASSLTQGSNEQFF.